These T cell receptor beta chains were read from a single sample in a study of T cell responses to AZD1222 COVID-19 vaccine. Data came from immunoSEQ multiplex PCR; TCRdb stores just in-frame clones and leaves some out. This sample has 140,000 or so clones, with approximately 93% found just once. This sample comprised peripheral blood, obtained after recovery from COVID-19. The source of these receptors is an adult who had recovered from COVID-19. Each CDR3 is given with its conserved first and last residue. A D gene is named only where the DNA matches it firmly. Clone size is shown for a subset of rows, as once, few, many or a class of expanded clone.

clone_size,d_call,j_call,v_call,cdr3_aa,cdr3_nt
NA,NA,TRBJ1-5,TRBV7-9,CASSGHPNQPQHF,TGTGCCAGCAGCGGACATCCCAATCAGCCCCAGCATTTT
NA,NA,TRBJ2-1,TRBV12-3/TRBV12-4,CASSLQSANVGFF,TGTGCCAGCAGTTTGCAATCTGCGAACGTGGGGTTCTTC
NA,NA,TRBJ1-2,TRBV5-6,CASSLANFGQLSYGYTF,TGTGCCAGCAGCTTGGCCAACTTCGGGCAGCTATCATATGGCTACACCTTC
NA,TRBD1,TRBJ1-2,TRBV5-1,CASSLNTHAGQGGYGYTF,TGCGCCAGCAGCCTTAATACCCATGCGGGACAGGGTGGCTATGGCTACACCTTC
NA,TRBD1,TRBJ2-7,TRBV6-5,CASRLQGAHEQYF,TGTGCCAGCAGACTACAGGGGGCCCACGAGCAGTACTTC
NA,NA,TRBJ2-7,TRBV6-5,CASSYKQSYEQYF,TGTGCCAGCAGTTACAAGCAGTCCTACGAGCAGTACTTC
many,NA,TRBJ1-3,TRBV9,CASSVAAQTGNTIYF,TGTGCCAGCAGCGTCGCAGCGCAAACTGGAAACACCATATATTTT
NA,TRBD1,TRBJ1-2,TRBV5-1,CASSYGTGGNYGYTF,TGCGCCAGCAGCTATGGGACAGGGGGTAACTATGGCTACACCTTC
NA,TRBD1,TRBJ2-7,TRBV15,CATSRARGTDLYEQYF,TGTGCCACCAGCAGAGCCAGGGGGACCGATCTCTACGAGCAGTACTTC
NA,NA,TRBJ2-2,TRBV19,CASSVVRGELFF,TGTGCCAGTAGTGTTGTCCGCGGGGAGCTGTTTTTT
NA,NA,TRBJ2-7,TRBV28,CASAEGSVGQYF,TGTGCCAGCGCTGAGGGCAGCGTCGGGCAGTACTTC
NA,NA,TRBJ2-5,TRBV10-3,CAISESTGEETQYF,TGTGCCATCAGTGAATCAACGGGAGAAGAGACCCAGTACTTC
NA,NA,TRBJ2-7,TRBV7-9,CASSPSGAAYEQYF,TGTGCCAGCAGCCCGTCGGGGGCAGCCTACGAGCAGTACTTC
few,NA,TRBJ1-2,TRBV4-1,CASSHRGVNYGYTF,TGCGCCAGCAGCCACCGGGGAGTCAACTATGGCTACACCTTC
NA,NA,TRBJ2-7,TRBV27,CASGRRDYEQYF,TGTGCCAGCGGTAGGCGGGACTACGAGCAGTACTTC
NA,TRBD1,TRBJ1-4,TRBV6-5,CASRGQGGEKLFF,TGTGCCAGCAGAGGACAGGGTGGGGAAAAACTGTTTTTT
NA,TRBD2,TRBJ2-7,TRBV28,CASSLSLPGLAGVEQYF,TGTGCCAGCAGTTTGTCTTTACCCGGACTAGCGGGAGTTGAGCAGTACTTC
NA,NA,TRBJ2-2,TRBV9,CASSSRTENTGELFF,TGTGCCAGCAGCTCCAGGACAGAGAACACCGGGGAGCTGTTTTTT
NA,NA,TRBJ1-1,TRBV19,CASSITGVNTEAFF,TGTGCCAGTAGTATAACAGGCGTCAACACTGAAGCTTTCTTT
NA,NA,TRBJ1-1,TRBV5-1,CASSLTNTEAFF,TGCGCCAGCAGCTTAACGAACACTGAAGCTTTCTTT
NA,NA,TRBJ1-1,TRBV21-1,CASSKWPLDLGQGAINTEAFF,TGTGCCAGCAGCAAATGGCCCCTTGATCTTGGACAGGGGGCAATCAACACTGAAGCTTTCTTT
NA,NA,TRBJ2-7,TRBV5-1,CASSLAAGPVKEYF,TGCGCCAGCAGCTTGGCCGCGGGTCCCGTTAAGGAGTACTTC